This T cell receptor (beta chain) derives from a study of T cells in Graves' hyperthyroidism and ophthalmopathy. There are a few counts of this clonotype. Trimming stripped 2 bases from V and 3 bases from J, with 2 bases between. The germline CDR1 and CDR2 sequences are SQVTM and ANQGSEA. This CDR3 contains 12 residues. In making diagnoses, clinical symptoms, serum thyroxine and TRAb, thyroid ultrasound and orbital computed tomography were all used. Regions amplified from RNA transcripts were the TCR beta CDR3 regions. First-round RT-PCR of the TCR CDR3 relied on the HTBI primer set. TCRdb reprocessed the multiplex PCR reads via MiXCR and lists one record per CDR3 protein. The sample includes under 600,000 distinct CDR3 sequences, 16% of them seen just once.

The sample comprised blood. This TCR was sampled from a middle-aged woman with Graves' ophthalmopathy. The chain joins TRBV29-1 to TRBJ2-6; D not certain. The chain's CDR3 is CSVEFGANVLTF. The DNA for the CDR3 is TGCAGCGTTGAATTTGGGGCCAACGTCCTGACTTTC.